The 13 T cell receptor beta chains presented below share a single source sample, sequenced in a study of blood T cells in healthy people across ages. Using a J-beta primer mix together with a sample-barcoded 5' primer, a second PCR was run for roughly 6 to 12 cycles. MiXCR, applied by TCRdb to the 5' RACE reads, yields one record per CDR3 protein. This table holds 700,000 to 950,000 distinct CDR3 sequences, roughly 47% found once. The specimen sequenced was blood. These receptor sequences come from a woman aged 55-70 years in good health.

V is TRBV3-1 and J is TRBJ1-5; the D is unclear. The CDR3 runs 14 residues. Trimming shortened V by 1 base and J by 4 bases, and 8 bases separated the two germline ends. CDR1 is LGHDT, CDR2 YNNKEL, per germline (reference sequence). Here the CDR3 reads CASSQARGNQPQHF. CDR3 nucleotides: TGTGCCAGCAGCCAAGCCCGGGGAAATCAGCCCCAGCATTTT.

The chain employs TRBV25-1 and TRBJ1-2, with D hard to call. Germline assignment: CDR1 MGHDK and CDR2 SYGVNS. The CDR3 length is 15 residues. The V end lost 4 bases, the J end lost 4 bases, and 16 bases lay between the germline ends. The CDR3 loop reads CASSAGPAPGYGYTF. Written as DNA, the CDR3 is TGTGCCAGCAGTGCTGGACCCGCCCCCGGCTATGGCTACACCTTC.

V usage is TRBV27 and J usage is TRBJ2-1; the D gene is possibly TRBD1 (5 bases). The CDR3 is made up of 15 amino acids. The germline gives CDR1 MNHEY, CDR2 SMNVEV (reference sequence). The V end was cut by 5 bases, the J end by 5 bases, with 16 bases between. In nucleotides, the CDR3 is TGTGCCAGCAGTCACTACCTGACAGCCAACAATGAGCAGTTCTTC. The encoded protein is CASSHYLTANNEQFF.

This rearrangement joins TRBV4-2 to TRBJ2-1, with D perhaps matching TRBD2 (7 bases). Germline CDR1 LGHNA, CDR2 YNFKEQ. CDR3 length: 13 amino acids. V was cut by 0 bases and J by 12 bases, with 12 bases left in between. The CDR3 is CASSQDGGAGQFF. In nucleotides, the CDR3 is TGTGCCAGCAGCCAAGATGGGGGGGCCGGGCAGTTCTTC.

This clonotype was seen ten or more times. This sequence joins TRBV7-2 and TRBJ2-7, with TRBD1 as a possible D gene (6 bases). Germline CDR1 is SGHTA and CDR2 is FQGNSA. This CDR3 region has 15 residues. V gave up 5 bases and J gave up 3 bases, with 17 bases separating them. For the CDR3, the DNA is TGTGCCAGCAGCGTTGCCCACAGGGTAAGCTACGAGCAGTACTTC. Protein sequence: CASSVAHRVSYEQYF. Based on the CDR3 plus reference TRBV7-2 and TRBJ2-7, the full variable domain is GAGVSQSPSNKVTEKGKDVELRCDPISGHTALYWYRQSLGQGLEFLIYFQGNSAPDKSGLPSDRFSAERTGGSVSTLTIQRTQQEDSAVYLCASSVAHRVSYEQYFGPGTRLTVT.

This chain connects TRBV6-6 to TRBJ2-1; TRBD2 matches 7 bases. The trim removed 9 bases at V and 5 bases at J, leaving 7 bases unmatched. CDR1 and CDR2 (germline): MNHNY, SVGAGI (reference sequence). This CDR3 comprises 13 residues. CDR3 region: CASQRGGDNEQFF. CDR3 nucleotides: TGTGCCAGTCAGCGTGGGGGGGACAATGAGCAGTTCTTC.

This clonotype was recorded a few times. The chain carries TRBV4-1 and TRBJ2-6; a weak D match, TRBD1 (5 bases). With 0 bases removed from V and 7 bases from J, the gap between germline ends came to 10 bases. Per germline, CDR1 MGHRA and CDR2 YSYEKL. The CDR3 has 15 amino acids. The CDR3 DNA follows: TGCGCCAGCAGCCAAGAAACCAGGGTAGCCAACGTCCTGACTTTC. Its protein product is CASSQETRVANVLTF.

This clonotype has a handful of counts. V gene TRBV18 combines with J gene TRBJ2-4; D remains ambiguous. The J call may be wrong; the DNA end is better matched by TRBJ2-7. Per germline, CDR1 KGHSH and CDR2 LQKENI. This CDR3 is 13 amino acids long. CDR3 nucleotides: TGTGCCAGCTCACCACCCGTAAGCTACGAGCAGTACTTC. Translated, it gives CASSPPVSYEQYF.

This clonotype came up a few times. V and J are TRBV6-1 and TRBJ1-4; TRBD1 matches 7 bases. Trimming removed 6 bases from V and 4 bases from J; junction bases left unmatched: 2. The CDR3 has 13 amino acids. Germline V gene sequence: CDR1 MNHNS, CDR2 SASEGT. The CDR3 DNA sequence: TGTGCCAGCAGGGGGACAGTTAATGAAAAACTGTTTTTT. Translation: CASRGTVNEKLFF.

This sequence joins TRBV6-2 or TRBV6-3 and TRBJ2-1, with TRBD2 identical over 12 bases. Germline values: CDR1 MNHEY, CDR2 SVGEGT. The CDR3 has 12 amino acids. Trimming removed 4 bases from V and 15 bases from J; junction bases left unmatched: 4. The CDR3 is CASSSTSGGGFF. CDR3 DNA: TGTGCCAGCAGTTCGACTAGCGGGGGTGGGTTCTTC.

The genes are TRBV6-6 and TRBJ2-2, with 7 bases aligning to TRBD1. V shed 0 bases, J shed 5 bases, and the junction held 6 bases outside the gene matches. Germline V lookup: CDR1 MNHNY, CDR2 SVGAGI (reference sequence). The CDR3 contains 16 residues. The CDR3 loop reads CASSYSLSGGTGELFF. CDR3 sequence (DNA): TGTGCCAGCAGTTACTCGTTGTCAGGGGGAACCGGGGAGCTGTTTTTT.

This clonotype was seen more than once but under ten times. The chain combines TRBV18 with TRBJ2-5; D is unclear. CDR3 length: 13 amino acids. The ends were cut back, 3 bases at V and 5 bases at J, with 10 bases in the middle. Germline CDR1 and CDR2: KGHSH and LQKENI. The CDR3: CASSPSTPETQYF. The DNA of the CDR3 is TGTGCCAGCTCACCTTCCACTCCGGAGACCCAGTACTTC.

As to this clonotype: A junction end diverges from the germline sequence, so it may reflect a read error. The gene calls are TRBV7-2 and TRBJ2-3; 7 bases fit TRBD1. This CDR3 comprises 14 residues. The germline gives CDR1 SGHTA, CDR2 FQGNSA. The CDR3 loop is CAGSLQGRTDTQYF. The CDR3 nucleotides read TGTGCCGGCAGCTTACAGGGGAGAACAGATACACAGTATTTT.